Listed below are T cell receptor beta chains from one sample, sequenced in a study of cytomegalovirus exposure and HLA in healthy donors. Assay: immunoSEQ multiplex PCR; the TCRdb copy retains only in-frame clones and omits some. The table for this sample gives under 150,000 clones. The sequencing input was PBMCs. All receptors derive from a man aged 35 to 55 in good health and CMV-seronegative. Each CDR3 is given with its conserved first and last residue. The D gene is left open where the match is weak.

TRBJ1-2 TRBV20-1 - CSVGDNYGYTF TGCAGTGTAGGGGATAACTATGGCTACACCTTC
TRBJ1-1 TRBV2 TRBD1 CASNTGGIEAFF TGTGCCAGTAACACAGGGGGTATTGAAGCTTTCTTT
TRBJ1-1 TRBV4-1 - CASSQVEGSNAEAFF TGCGCCAGCAGCCAAGTAGAAGGGAGTAACGCTGAAGCTTTCTTT
TRBJ1-3 TRBV28 - CASLGSTIGNTIYF TGTGCCAGCTTGGGGAGTACAATAGGAAACACCATATATTTT
TRBJ2-3 TRBV5-1 TRBD2 CASSLARAGGTDTQYF TGCGCCAGCAGCTTGGCCCGAGCGGGGGGGACAGATACGCAGTATTTT
TRBJ1-3 TRBV19 - CASSTNQEFRMAGNTIYF TGTGCCAGTAGTACAAATCAGGAATTCAGGATGGCTGGAAACACCATATATTTT
TRBJ1-2 TRBV9 - CASSVEGVGVWGYTF TGTGCCAGCAGCGTAGAGGGGGTAGGAGTTTGGGGCTACACCTTC
TRBJ1-2 TRBV29-1 - CSVLKAGMGYGYTF TGCAGCGTTTTGAAAGCGGGGATGGGCTATGGCTACACCTTC
TRBJ2-3 TRBV19 TRBD1 CASSRQGMETDTQYF TGTGCCAGTAGTAGACAGGGGATGGAGACAGATACGCAGTATTTT
TRBJ2-7 TRBV13 TRBD1 CASSWMGTGANYEQYF TGTGCCAGCAGCTGGATGGGGACAGGGGCCAACTACGAGCAGTACTTC
TRBJ2-7 TRBV18 TRBD1 CASSPPGQGYEQYF TGTGCCAGCTCACCCCCGGGACAGGGGTACGAGCAGTACTTC
TRBJ1-4 TRBV5-1 - CASSLVPGQGGEKLFF TGCGCCAGCAGCTTGGTCCCTGGGCAGGGAGGTGAAAAACTGTTTTTT
TRBJ2-1 TRBV6-5 TRBD2 CASSYSLAGSYNEQFF TGTGCCAGCAGTTACTCGCTAGCGGGCTCCTACAATGAGCAGTTCTTC
TRBJ2-6 TRBV11-1 - CASSLGVYSGANVLTF TGTGCCAGCAGCTTGGGAGTCTATTCTGGGGCCAACGTCCTGACTTTC
TRBJ2-4 TRBV7-6 TRBD2 CASSEGLAGGGWAKNIQYF TGTGCCAGCAGCGAAGGACTAGCGGGGGGCGGGTGGGCCAAAAACATTCAGTACTTC
TRBJ1-1 TRBV6-6 TRBD1 CASSDRGFEAFF TGTGCCAGCAGTGACAGGGGGTTTGAAGCTTTCTTT
TRBJ1-5 TRBV2 - CASSVGRESNQPQHF TGTGCCAGCAGTGTCGGCAGGGAAAGCAATCAGCCCCAGCATTTT
TRBJ1-3 TRBV4-3 - CAGGFGNTIYF TGCGCCGGCGGGTTTGGAAACACCATATATTTT
TRBJ2-7 TRBV9 - CASSPARALTYEQYF TGTGCCAGCAGCCCCGCCAGGGCCTTAACCTACGAGCAGTACTTC
TRBJ2-4 TRBV5-8 - CASSLGLAKNIQYF TGTGCCAGCAGCCTGGGACTAGCCAAAAACATTCAGTACTTC
TRBJ2-7 TRBV4-3 - CASSQAAEVTYEQYF TGCGCCAGCAGCCAAGCGGCCGAGGTCACCTACGAGCAGTACTTC
TRBJ1-5 TRBV19 TRBD1 CASSLTGQVINQPQHF TGTGCCAGTAGTTTGACGGGACAGGTGATCAATCAGCCCCAGCATTTT
TRBJ1-5 TRBV7-2 - CASRDVRGNQPQHF TGTGCCAGCAGGGACGTGAGGGGCAATCAGCCCCAGCATTTT
TRBJ1-2 TRBV5-6 TRBD1 CASRLGTGGADYGYTF TGTGCCAGCAGACTGGGGACAGGGGGCGCCGACTATGGCTACACCTTC
TRBJ1-5 TRBV5-1 TRBD1 CASSSRDRWGNQPQHF TGCGCCAGCAGCTCCCGGGACAGGTGGGGCAATCAGCCCCAGCATTTT
TRBJ2-3 TRBV4-3 TRBD2 CASSQGPGLATSGTDTQYF TGCGCCAGCAGCCAGGGCCCGGGACTAGCGACCTCGGGGACAGATACGCAGTATTTT